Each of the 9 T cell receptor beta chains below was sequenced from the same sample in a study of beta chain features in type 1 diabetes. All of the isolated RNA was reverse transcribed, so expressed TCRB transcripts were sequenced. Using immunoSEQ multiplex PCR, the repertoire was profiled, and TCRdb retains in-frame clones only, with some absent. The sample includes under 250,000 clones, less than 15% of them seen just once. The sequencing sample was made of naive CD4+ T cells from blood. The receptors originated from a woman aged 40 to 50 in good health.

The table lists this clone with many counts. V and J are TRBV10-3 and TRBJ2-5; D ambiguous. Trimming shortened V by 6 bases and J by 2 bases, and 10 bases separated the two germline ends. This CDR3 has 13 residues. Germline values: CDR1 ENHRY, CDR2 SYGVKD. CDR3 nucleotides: TGTGCCATCAGCGAGGATACTCAAGAGACCCAGTACTTC. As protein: CAISEDTQETQYF.

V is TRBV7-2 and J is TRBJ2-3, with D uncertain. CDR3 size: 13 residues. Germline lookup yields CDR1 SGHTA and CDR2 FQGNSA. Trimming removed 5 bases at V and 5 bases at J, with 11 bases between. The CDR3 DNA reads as TGTGCCAGCAGCATACCCGCACAAGATACGCAGTATTTT. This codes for CASSIPAQDTQYF.

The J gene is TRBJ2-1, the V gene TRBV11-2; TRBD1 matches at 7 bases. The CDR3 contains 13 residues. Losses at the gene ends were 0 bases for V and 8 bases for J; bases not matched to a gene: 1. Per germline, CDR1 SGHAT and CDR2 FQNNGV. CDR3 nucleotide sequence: TGTGCCAGCAGCTTAGACAGGGGGTATGAGCAGTTCTTC. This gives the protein CASSLDRGYEQFF. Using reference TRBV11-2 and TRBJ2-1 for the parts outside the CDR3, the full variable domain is EAGVAQSPRYKIIEKRQSVAFWCNPISGHATLYWYQQILGQGPKLLIQFQNNGVVDDSQLPKDRFSAERLKGVDSTLKIQPAKLEDSAVYLCASSLDRGYEQFFGPGTRLTVL.

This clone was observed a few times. The CDR3 nucleotides read TGCGCCAGCAGCTTGGACCCATCTACTGGAAACACCATATATTTT. Its translation: CASSLDPSTGNTIYF. The rearrangement joins TRBV5-1 to TRBJ1-3; D is uncertain. The CDR3 is 15 amino acids. V lost 0 bases to trimming and J lost 2 bases, with 9 bases between them. Germline loops: CDR1 SGHRS, CDR2 YFSETQ.

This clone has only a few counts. DNA of the CDR3: TGTGCCAGCAGCGTAGATCTAGCGGGGGGCACCCAAGAGACCCAGTACTTC. This gives the protein CASSVDLAGGTQETQYF. The chain links TRBV9 to TRBJ2-5; 11 nucleotides match TRBD2. V gave up 0 bases and J gave up 1 base; unmatched junction bases: 5. The CDR3 has 17 amino acids. Looked up from germline, CDR1 is SGDLS and CDR2 is YYNGEE.

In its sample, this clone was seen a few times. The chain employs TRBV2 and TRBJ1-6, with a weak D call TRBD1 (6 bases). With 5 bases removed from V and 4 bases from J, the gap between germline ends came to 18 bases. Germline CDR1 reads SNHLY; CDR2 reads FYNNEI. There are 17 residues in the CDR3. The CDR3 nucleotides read TGTGCCAGCAGTATTCGGACAGTTCCCCCTTATAATTCACCCCTCCACTTT. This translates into CASSIRTVPPYNSPLHF.

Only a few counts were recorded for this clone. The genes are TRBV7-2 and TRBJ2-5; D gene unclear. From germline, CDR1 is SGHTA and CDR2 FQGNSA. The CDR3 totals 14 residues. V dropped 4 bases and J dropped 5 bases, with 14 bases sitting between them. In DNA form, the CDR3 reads TGTGCCAGCAGCTCCCCCCCGGGTCGGGAGACCCAGTACTTC. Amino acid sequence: CASSSPPGRETQYF.

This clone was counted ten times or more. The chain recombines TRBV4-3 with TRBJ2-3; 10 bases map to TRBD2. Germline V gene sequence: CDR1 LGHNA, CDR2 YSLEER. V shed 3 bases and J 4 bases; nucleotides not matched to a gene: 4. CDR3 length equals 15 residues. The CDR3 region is CASSHIAGGSDTQYF. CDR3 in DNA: TGCGCCAGCAGCCATATAGCGGGGGGATCAGATACGCAGTATTTT.

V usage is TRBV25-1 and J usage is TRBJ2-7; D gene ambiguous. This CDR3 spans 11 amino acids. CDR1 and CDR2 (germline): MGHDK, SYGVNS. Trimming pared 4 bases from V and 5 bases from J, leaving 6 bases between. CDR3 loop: CASSALHEQYF. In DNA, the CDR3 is TGTGCCAGCAGTGCCCTCCACGAGCAGTACTTC.